This T cell receptor beta chain was retrieved from a study of blood T cell repertoires in COVID-19. Overall study context: The United States, Italy and Spain supplied acute and convalescent COVID-19 samples.

There are 14 residues in the CDR3. V was clipped by 3 bases and J by 4 bases; unmatched bases: 4. The germline V gene encodes CDR1 LNHDA and CDR2 SQIVND (reference sequence). The table came from immunoSEQ multiplex PCR; TCRdb's copy has only in-frame clones and leaves some out. Found here are 150,000 to 250,000 clones, about nine tenths of them singletons; the top ten hold approximately 2.4%. Material for sequencing was PBMCs or T cells enriched from blood (not recorded which). This TCR was sampled from a woman aged 25 to 39 who had recovered from COVID-19. The V gene is TRBV19, the J gene TRBJ2-3; TRBD1 aligns across 7 bases. The CDR3 DNA reads TGTGCCAGTAGTATGGGGACAGCCGCAGATACGCAGTATTTT. Amino acids: CASSMGTAADTQYF.